Below are 29 T cell receptor beta chains sequenced from a single sample in a study of CD8+ T cells in alopecia areata (dated by TCRdb to between 2018 and 2020). The library was built by means of the immunoSEQ multiplex PCR assay. RNA was extracted from all samples and reverse transcribed into cDNA, which served as template for TCR sequencing. TCRdb's version of the immuneACCESS table is confined to in-frame rearrangements and falls short of the full clone set. An unresolved V gene accounts for under half of the shortfall where checked; the remainder is of unknown origin. Within this sample are 95,000 to 100,000 clones, with roughly three fifths of them counted one time only. The top ten clonotypes cover around 15% of the sample. Interpreted using the paper, the treatment or condition label stands for: oral pan-JAK inhibitor, 5-10 mg twice daily. The sequencing used CD8+ T cells sorted from blood, collected between weeks 55 and 65, from a patient treated with tofacitinib. These receptors all stem from a human donor with alopecia areata.

The gene calls are TRBV7-6 and TRBJ2-7, with 12 nucleotides matching TRBD2. The CDR3 is 16 amino acids. Germline V gene lookup returns CDR1 SGHVS and CDR2 FNYEAQ. Unmatched junction bases numbered 8, after V lost 4 bases and J lost 4 bases. The CDR3 reads CASSSLTGTSGYEQYF. The CDR3, as DNA: TGTGCCAGCAGCTCCCTTACCGGGACTAGCGGGTACGAGCAGTACTTC. Based on the CDR3 plus reference TRBV7-6 and TRBJ2-7, the full variable domain is GAGVSQSPRYKVTKRGQDVALRCDPISGHVSLYWYRQALGQGPEFLTYFNYEAQQDKSGLPNDRFSAERPEGSISTLTIQRTEQRDSAMYRCASSSLTGTSGYEQYFGPGTRLTVT.

The chain couples TRBV27 to TRBJ1-5; 7 bases are a match to TRBD1. The CDR3 is 14 amino acids. Germline V gene lookup returns CDR1 MNHEY and CDR2 SMNVEV (reference sequence). V lost 2 bases to trimming and J lost 2 bases; unmatched junction nucleotides: 0. The CDR3 DNA sequence: TGTGCCAGCAGTTTAGGACAGGGCAATCAGCCCCAGCATTTT. Encoded protein: CASSLGQGNQPQHF.

This clone was found a few times. The V gene is TRBV2, the J gene TRBJ1-2; 10 bases match TRBD1. The CDR3 loop spans 15 amino acids. From germline, CDR1 is SNHLY and CDR2 FYNNEI. V shed 4 bases, J shed 4 bases, and the junction held 6 bases outside the gene matches. CDR3 nucleotide sequence: TGTGCCAGCAGTGGTGACAGGGGGCCAACCTATGGCTACACCTTC. It translates to CASSGDRGPTYGYTF.

To note about this clone: The same CDR3 also results from other DNA sequences found in this sample. The CDR3 DNA sequence: TGTGCCAGCAGCTTAGGCCAGAACACTGAAGCTTTCTTT. Translation gives CASSLGQNTEAFF. The rearrangement uses TRBV7-9 and TRBJ1-1; D is undetermined. V dropped 1 base and J dropped 1 base, with 4 bases sitting between them. The germline V gene encodes CDR1 SEHNR and CDR2 FQNEAQ (reference sequence). The CDR3 length is 13 residues.

With regard to this clone: Other DNA sequences in this sample translate to the same CDR3. The chain uses TRBV5-6 and TRBJ2-7, with unresolved D. The CDR3 is made up of 11 amino acids. The V and J ends lost 1 base and 3 bases respectively, with 2 bases between them. Looked up from germline, CDR1 is SGHDT and CDR2 is YYEEEE. CDR3 residues: CASSLNYEQYF. The CDR3 DNA is TGTGCCAGCAGCTTGAACTACGAGCAGTACTTC.

J is TRBJ2-1 and V is TRBV2; TRBD2 matches 11 bases. CDR3 size: 18 residues. Trimming removed 7 bases from V and 3 bases from J; junction bases left unmatched: 14. Germline values: CDR1 SNHLY, CDR2 FYNNEI. The CDR3 sequence is CASTVSGGETKHYNEQFF. Here the CDR3 DNA reads TGTGCCAGCACCGTTAGCGGGGGGGAGACAAAACACTACAATGAGCAGTTCTTC.

This clone appeared a few times. This chain joins TRBV30 and TRBJ1-1; D is unclear. The CDR3 sequence is 12 residues long. The V gene's germline CDR1 is GTSNPN and CDR2 SVGIG (reference sequence). V was trimmed by 0 bases and J by 10 bases, leaving 12 bases between them. CDR3 protein: CAWSVLGRGAFF. CDR3 DNA sequence: TGTGCCTGGAGTGTACTGGGCCGAGGAGCTTTCTTT.

The chain has TRBV5-6 and TRBJ2-5; TRBD1 matches at 11 bases. The germline CDR1 and CDR2 sequences are SGHDT and YYEEEE. CDR3 length equals 17 residues. V lost 5 bases, J lost 3 bases, and 12 bases stayed unmatched. The CDR3 nucleotides are TGTGCCAGCAGTTACGATCGCAGGGACAGGGGGGAAGAGACCCAGTACTTC. Translation gives CASSYDRRDRGEETQYF.

The chain links TRBV4-1 to TRBJ1-5; 8 bases map to TRBD1. The CDR3 loop spans 15 amino acids. The V gene end was trimmed by 5 bases and the J gene end by 4 bases; junction bases not matched to a gene: 7. The germline V gene encodes CDR1 MGHRA and CDR2 YSYEKL. CDR3 nucleotides: TGCGCCAGCAGCTCTGGCAGGGGGCTGAATCAGCCCCAGCATTTT. This translates into CASSSGRGLNQPQHF.

The CDR3 protein is CASSPPGQGIYEQYF. The CDR3 region has the DNA TGTGCCAGCAGCCCCCCGGGACAGGGGATCTACGAGCAGTACTTC. The chain uses TRBV5-6 and TRBJ2-7; 10 bases match TRBD1. This CDR3 region has 15 residues. Germline V gene lookup returns CDR1 SGHDT and CDR2 YYEEEE. Trimming at V came to 4 bases and at J to 3 bases, leaving 7 bases not matched to a gene.

The chain links TRBV27 to TRBJ1-1; unclear D gene. The germline CDR1 and CDR2 sequences are MNHEY and SMNVEV (reference sequence). This CDR3 spans 14 amino acids. Trimming removed 1 base at V and 0 bases at J, with 6 bases between. The CDR3 sequence: CASSLFDMNTEAFF. Written as DNA, the CDR3 is TGTGCCAGCAGTTTATTCGATATGAACACTGAAGCTTTCTTT.

The V gene is TRBV9, the J gene TRBJ2-6, with D possibly matching TRBD2 (6 bases). The CDR3 is made up of 19 amino acids. Between the trimmed V and J ends, which lost 0 bases and 3 bases, there was a span of 19 bases. Germline-derived CDR1 and CDR2 are SGDLS and YYNGEE. CDR3 region: CASSVEGLGSLGGANVLTF. The CDR3 nucleotides are TGTGCCAGCAGCGTAGAGGGACTGGGGAGTCTTGGTGGGGCCAACGTCCTGACTTTC.

J is TRBJ2-5 and V is TRBV13; D is tentatively TRBD1 or TRBD2 (6 bases each). Germline V CDR1 and CDR2: PRHDT, FYEKMQ (reference sequence). This CDR3 has 14 residues. V was clipped by 2 bases and J by 5 bases, with 12 bases between them. The CDR3 sequence: CASSLRGARETQYF. The DNA for the CDR3 is TGTGCCAGCAGCTTAAGGGGGGCACGGGAGACCCAGTACTTC.

V and J are TRBV19 and TRBJ1-2; D is perhaps TRBD1 (6 bases). V lost 5 bases and J 8 bases, leaving 12 bases between the germline ends. Germline V gives CDR1 LNHDA, CDR2 SQIVND (reference sequence). CDR3 length: 12 residues. CDR3 protein: CASSPQGYGYTF. The CDR3, as DNA: TGTGCCAGTAGTCCCCAGGGGTACGGCTACACCTTC.

This clone was found once. V is TRBV13 and J is TRBJ2-7; no reliable D call. The V gene lost 5 bases and the J gene lost 0 bases, with 11 bases spanning the gap. Germline V gene sequence: CDR1 PRHDT, CDR2 FYEKMQ (reference sequence). The CDR3 is 14 amino acids. In DNA, the CDR3 is TGTGCCAGCAGCCCCTTCAGGAACTCCTACGAGCAGTACTTC. Residues: CASSPFRNSYEQYF.

This clone was observed at least ten times. The rearrangement uses TRBV7-9 and TRBJ1-1; D remains unclear. The CDR3 contains 12 residues. CDR1 SEHNR and CDR2 FQNEAQ come from the germline V gene (reference sequence). The V and J ends lost 5 bases and 3 bases respectively, with 7 bases between them. CDR3 nucleotide sequence: TGTGCCAGCAGCCCTCGGGACACTGAAGCTTTCTTT. Its translation is CASSPRDTEAFF.

J is TRBJ2-7 and V is TRBV29-1; 7 nucleotides line up with TRBD2. V dropped 4 bases and J dropped 4; count of bases not matched to a gene: 7. Germline CDR1 SQVTM, CDR2 ANQGSEA. The CDR3 totals 13 residues. The CDR3 nucleotides read TGCAGCGTTGGGGGAGGGAATAATTACGAGCAGTACTTC. Its translation is CSVGGGNNYEQYF.

This clone came up a few times. V is TRBV12-5 and J is TRBJ2-1; a weak D match, TRBD2 (5 bases). The CDR3 length is 14 residues. V was trimmed by 4 bases and J by 5 bases, leaving 12 bases between them. CDR1 is LGHNT, CDR2 FRNRAP, per germline. The CDR3 coding sequence is TGTGCTAGTGGTTGGCCTACGAGGGACAATGAGCAGTTCTTC. Amino acid sequence: CASGWPTRDNEQFF. Using reference TRBV12-5 and TRBJ2-1 for the parts outside the CDR3, the full variable domain is DARVTQTPRHKVTEMGQEVTMRCQPILGHNTVFWYRQTMMQGLELLAYFRNRAPLDDSGMPKDRFSAEMPDATLATLKIQPSEPRDSAVYFCASGWPTRDNEQFFGPGTRLTVL.

There are a few counts of this clone. The gene calls are TRBV2 and TRBJ2-2; D is uncertain. The CDR3 is 16 amino acids. From germline, CDR1 is SNHLY and CDR2 FYNNEI. V was shortened by 2 bases and J by 0 bases, with 10 bases between the two germline ends. The chain's CDR3 is CASSEMGFANTGELFF. In nucleotides, the CDR3 is TGTGCCAGCAGTGAAATGGGCTTCGCGAACACCGGGGAGCTGTTTTTT.

This clone was found a few times. J is TRBJ2-7 and V is TRBV4-1; no clear D. The ends were cut back, 1 base at V and 2 bases at J, with 3 bases in the middle. The germline gives CDR1 MGHRA, CDR2 YSYEKL. The CDR3 is 12 residues long. Written as DNA, the CDR3 is TGCGCCAGCAGCCAAGTTCCCTACGAGCAGTACTTC. This sequence encodes CASSQVPYEQYF.

The chain is built from TRBV6-6 and TRBJ2-7; possibly TRBD1 or TRBD2 for D (6 bases each). Germline CDR1 and CDR2: MNHNY and SVGAGI (reference sequence). With 2 bases removed from V and 5 bases from J, the gap between germline ends came to 13 bases. The length of the CDR3 is 14 residues. The CDR3 sequence is CASSYRSGADEQYF. The CDR3 DNA reads as TGTGCCAGCAGTTACCGATCGGGGGCGGACGAGCAGTACTTC.

This clone was detected a few times. The V call is TRBV13, the J call TRBJ2-3, with 10 bases that match TRBD2. CDR3 size: 17 residues. Germline V lookup: CDR1 PRHDT, CDR2 FYEKMQ (reference sequence). The V segment lost 4 bases and the J segment 0 bases; nucleotides outside the gene matches: 7. CDR3 sequence: CASSSPSGGASTDTQYF. The DNA for the CDR3 is TGTGCCAGCAGCTCCCCTAGCGGGGGAGCTAGCACAGATACGCAGTATTTT.

In its sample, this clone was seen once. This chain joins TRBV9 and TRBJ2-2; TRBD2 is a possible D gene (5 bases). The length of the CDR3 is 16 residues. V lost 4 bases and J lost 7, with 20 bases in between. Germline V gene sequence: CDR1 SGDLS, CDR2 YYNGEE. CDR3 region: CASSPRRQARDGELFF. The DNA for the CDR3 is TGTGCCAGCAGCCCCCGCCGCCAGGCCCGGGACGGGGAGCTGTTTTTT.

The J gene is TRBJ2-7, the V gene TRBV7-9; no clear D. V was cut by 4 bases and J by 6 bases, with 7 bases left in between. This CDR3 spans 11 amino acids. Per germline, CDR1 SEHNR and CDR2 FQNEAQ (reference sequence). The CDR3 here is CASSSRGEQYF. DNA for the CDR3: TGTGCCAGCAGCTCTAGAGGCGAGCAGTACTTC.

The CDR3, as DNA: TGTGCCTGGAGTGGGACTAGCGGGGAAGAGACCCAGTACTTC. Translating gives CAWSGTSGEETQYF. The rearrangement joins TRBV30 to TRBJ2-5; TRBD2 aligns across 12 bases. Trimming at V came to 1 base and at J to 3 bases, leaving 0 bases not matched to a gene. The CDR3 contains 14 residues. CDR1 and CDR2 from the germline V gene are GTSNPN and SVGIG (reference sequence).

The genes are TRBV2 and TRBJ1-5, with D perhaps matching TRBD1 (5 bases). V shed 0 bases and J shed 0 bases, with 12 bases lying between them. Looked up from germline, CDR1 is SNHLY and CDR2 is FYNNEI. This CDR3 has 17 amino acids. CDR3 sequence reads: CASSEAVATDSNQPQHF. For the CDR3, the DNA is TGTGCCAGCAGTGAAGCAGTTGCGACAGATAGCAATCAGCCCCAGCATTTT.

The V and J genes are TRBV27 and TRBJ2-7; 7 positions match TRBD1. V lost 8 bases, J lost 2 bases, and 9 bases stayed unmatched. Germline CDR1 reads MNHEY; CDR2 reads SMNVEV (reference sequence). This CDR3 is 14 amino acids long. CDR3: CASAPGQATYEQYF. In DNA, the CDR3 is TGTGCCAGCGCCCCCGGACAGGCAACCTACGAGCAGTACTTC.

This clone was found once. The genes are TRBV7-8 and TRBJ1-5; D call uncertain. Trimming shortened V by 5 bases and J by 4 bases, and 9 bases separated the two germline ends. This CDR3 contains 13 residues. The germline V gene encodes CDR1 SGHVS and CDR2 FQNEAQ. The CDR3 DNA reads as TGTGCCAGCAGCCAAACACGTAATCAGCCCCAGCATTTT. The encoded protein is CASSQTRNQPQHF.

The rearrangement joins TRBV10-3 to TRBJ1-1, with unresolved D. CDR3 length: 13 residues. Trimming removed 3 bases at V and 0 bases at J, with 5 bases between. Per the germline V gene, CDR1 is ENHRY and CDR2 is SYGVKD. The CDR3 DNA reads as TGTGCCATCAGTGACGGAGTGAACACTGAAGCTTTCTTT. This encodes CAISDGVNTEAFF.